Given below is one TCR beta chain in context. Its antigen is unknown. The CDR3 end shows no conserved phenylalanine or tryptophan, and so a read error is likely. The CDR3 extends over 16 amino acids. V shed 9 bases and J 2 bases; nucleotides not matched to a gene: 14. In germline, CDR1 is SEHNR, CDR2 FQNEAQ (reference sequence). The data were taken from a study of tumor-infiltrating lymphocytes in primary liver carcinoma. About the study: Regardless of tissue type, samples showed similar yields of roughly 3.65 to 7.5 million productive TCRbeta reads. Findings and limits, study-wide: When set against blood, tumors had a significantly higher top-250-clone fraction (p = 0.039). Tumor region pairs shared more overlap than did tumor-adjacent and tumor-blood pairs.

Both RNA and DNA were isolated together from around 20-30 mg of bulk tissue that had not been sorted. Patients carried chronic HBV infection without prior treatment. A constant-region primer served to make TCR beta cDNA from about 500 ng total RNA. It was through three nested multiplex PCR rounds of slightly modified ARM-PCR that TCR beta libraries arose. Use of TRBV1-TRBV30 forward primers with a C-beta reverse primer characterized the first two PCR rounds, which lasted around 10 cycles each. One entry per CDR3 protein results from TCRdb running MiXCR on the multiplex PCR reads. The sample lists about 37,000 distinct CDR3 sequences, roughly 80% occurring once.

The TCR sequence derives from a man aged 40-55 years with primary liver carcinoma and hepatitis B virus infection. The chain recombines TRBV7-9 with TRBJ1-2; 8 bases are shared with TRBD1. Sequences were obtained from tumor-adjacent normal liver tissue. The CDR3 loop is CASSHTGGRGNYGYTL. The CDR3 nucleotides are TGTGCCAGTAGCCATACAGGGGGAAGAGGCAACTATGGCTACACCTTA.